What follows describes a single T cell receptor beta chain. Its antigen has not been determined. Per-nucleotide qualities are absent, and no much larger clonotype sits a single base away. Each cfDNA sample was loaded with a fixed 40 ng of plasma cell-free DNA. Following the manufacturer instructions, the immunoSEQ TCRb Assay kit was used to amplify TCR beta CDR3 sequences from genomic DNA. The KAPA Library Quantification Kit for Illumina platforms was used to quantify the pooled libraries by qPCR. Pooled libraries were clustered at about 0.55-1.2 pM and sequenced on an Illumina NextSeq 500. In the source study's methods: TCR data were analyzed using immunoSEQ ANALYZER and the R LymphoSeq package. A rearrangement efficiency score was calculated as productive divided by the sum of productive and non-productive CDR3 sequences. Within each patient, timepoints were compared pairwise for clonality, measured with the Gini coefficient, and for diversity, measured with the Renyi index at alpha=1. Clonal relatedness, based on an edit distance of 3, and repertoire similarity, based on the Bhattacharyya coefficient, were both computed in LymphoSeq. To classify response, a linear discriminant analysis based on week-3 changes in clonality and diversity was built with the R MASS and caret packages. TCRdb provides this immuneACCESS table in a form limited to in-frame rearrangements. Some clones are lacking; in checked studies, under half of them reflect an unresolved V gene, and why the rest are absent is not known. V, J and clone size derive from that table, while D and trimming were established from the DNA sequence. The sample table holds around 6,300 clones, of which 80% to 95% were seen once. More than 10% of the sample lies in the top ten.

This specimen belongs to a study of blood T cell dynamics during melanoma immunotherapy (dated by TCRdb to 2018 to 2020). The study in broad terms: Patients with metastatic melanoma were treated with first-line pembrolizumab or nivolumab plus ipilimumab as standard of care in the United Kingdom. Peripheral T cell receptor repertoires of metastatic melanoma patients were profiled before and after one cycle of checkpoint inhibitor therapy to find early correlates of response. A training cohort was formed from consecutive patients, and a further independent group of patients from the same centre was pooled into an external validation set. The paper as a whole reports these results and caveats: The relatively small sample size was acknowledged as potentially limiting generalization of the results. The study was unable to establish whether the T cell clones driving the repertoire changes were melanoma-specific or instead reflected general immune activation. The change in the cfDNA rearrangement efficiency score from T0 to W3 increased in patients who achieved disease control but not in progressors, which suggests greater peripheral T cell turnover.

Per the publication, the time point label means: pre-treatment baseline. Blood was sampled before treatment (T0) and at week 3 (W3), after the first cycle of checkpoint blockade. Except for two patients with rapid clinical progression, response was assessed 12 weeks after the first infusion by RECIST 1.1; disease control meant complete response, partial response or stable disease. Patients were not eligible if they had prior systemic cancer treatment, concomitant immunosuppressant therapy or synchronous other active malignancies. TCR beta was sequenced in both bulk PBMC and plasma cell-free DNA in order to track circulating cells as well as T cell turnover. Taken from cysteine to phenylalanine, the CDR3 has 16 residues. The CDR3 DNA has 48 bases and is translated from base 1. CDR1 and CDR2 are read off the germline V gene as SGHVS and FQNEAQ. V is pared back by 5 bases and J by 7 bases, with 21 bases lying between the germline termini.

The TCR originated in a human donor with melanoma. The sequenced sample was cell-free DNA from blood, obtained from a patient treated with checkpoint blockade. Per the publication, the cell subset or site label means: plasma cell-free DNA. The chain uses TRBV7-8 and TRBJ2-4; the D segment could be TRBD2, given 6 matching bases. The CDR3 region: CASSRRDSKMGNIQYF. The bases read TGTGCCAGCAGCCGCCGGGACTCTAAAATGGGGAACATTCAGTACTTC.